This T cell receptor (beta chain) was recovered during a study of T cell changes during pregnancy in multiple sclerosis. The CDR3 sequence is 13 residues long. The V end lost 4 bases, the J end lost 10 bases, and 15 bases lay between the germline ends. Germline V CDR1 and CDR2: MNHEY, SVGAGI. The method was immunoSEQ multiplex PCR; TCRdb's version includes in-frame clones alone and lacks a portion of them. In the table there are 40,000 to 50,000 clones, 85% to 95% of which are singletons. The sample consisted of CD8+ T cells from peripheral blood mononuclear cells, taken in the third trimester of pregnancy. The receptor was derived from a female donor with multiple sclerosis, enrolled in a pregnancy study. The chain uses TRBV6-5 and TRBJ2-3, with D possibly TRBD2 on 6 matching bases. DNA for the CDR3: TGTGCCAGCAGTTTCGCGCCTAGACTAGCGCAGTATTTT. It specifies CASSFAPRLAQYF.